The source of this T cell receptor beta chain is a study of blood T cell repertoires in COVID-19. For the study at large: From T cells, B-cell-depleted T cells, or PBMCs came the material, which was cDNA or gDNA.

V lost 6 bases and J lost 3; bases outside the gene matches: 2. CDR1 and CDR2 from the germline V gene are MNHEY and SVGAGI. This CDR3 region has 13 residues. The method was immunoSEQ multiplex PCR; TCRdb's version includes in-frame clones alone and lacks a portion of them. The table includes some 200,000 clones, 70% to 90% detected once. The rearrangement links TRBV6-5 to TRBJ2-7; 10 bases match TRBD1. Sequencing was performed on PBMCs or T cells enriched from blood (not recorded which). The source of this sequence is a man aged 40-50 years who had recovered from COVID-19. CDR3 in DNA: TGTGCCAGCAGAGGACAGGGGGGCTACGAGCAGTACTTC. It specifies CASRGQGGYEQYF.